This T cell receptor (beta chain) was retrieved from a study of radiation and T cells in renal cell carcinoma. Documented treatment: 15 Gy SBRT to primary tumor, nephrectomy 4 weeks later. General study results and limits: Top 100 clonotypes averaged around 50% in irradiated versus around 40% in nephrectomy-only tumors. Dominant CDR3 motifs were more common in irradiated tumors than controls. Pretreatment tumor biopsies were lacking, so baseline clonotypes are unknown.

Of note for this clone: Its target is not known.

Per the germline V gene, CDR1 is LNHDA and CDR2 is SQIVND (reference sequence). The CDR3 length is 15 residues. The V end was cut by 1 base, the J end by 0 bases, with 10 bases between. Only in-frame clones appear in the TCRdb table, and some are missing; sequencing was by immunoSEQ multiplex PCR. In the table there are around 13,000 clones, roughly 34% of which are singletons. This TCR derives from a man aged 55 to 70 with renal cell carcinoma. This chain joins TRBV19 and TRBJ2-7; D uncertain. The sequencing here drew on tumor tissue, taken from a patient whose treatment included radiotherapy and nephrectomy. Here the CDR3 reads CASSIGPDSSYEQYV. DNA of the CDR3: TGTGCCAGTAGTATAGGACCGGATAGCTCCTACGAGCAGTACGTC.